This is a list of T cell receptor beta chains from one sample in a study of cytomegalovirus exposure and HLA in healthy donors. Profiling relied on immunoSEQ multiplex PCR, and the TCRdb table lists in-frame clones only, not all of them. The repertoire consists of under 200,000 clones, with about three quarters occurring once and the leading ten covering around 6%. The sample comprised PBMCs. Source of these receptors: a man aged 35 to 55 in good health and CMV-seronegative. CDR3s include the opening cysteine and the closing phenylalanine or tryptophan. Fields, in order: J gene, V gene, CDR3 protein.

j_gene: TRBJ2-2; v_gene: TRBV4-3; CDR3aa: CASSQDTQEVTGELFF
j_gene: TRBJ1-2; v_gene: TRBV6-5; CDR3aa: CASSYVGRKHYGYTF
j_gene: TRBJ1-1; v_gene: TRBV7-2; CDR3aa: CASSFRGGALKAFF
j_gene: TRBJ1-5; v_gene: TRBV5-6; CDR3aa: CASSLRGYLRQPQHF
j_gene: TRBJ2-5; v_gene: TRBV19; CDR3aa: CASSTGTGGSQPAQYF
j_gene: TRBJ2-1; v_gene: TRBV18; CDR3aa: CASSLMTSGGLSYNEQFF
j_gene: TRBJ1-2; v_gene: TRBV6-5; CDR3aa: CASSQQGPYGYTF
j_gene: TRBJ2-1; v_gene: TRBV5-6; CDR3aa: CASSFIPGEQFF
j_gene: TRBJ1-2; v_gene: TRBV6-1; CDR3aa: CASSVGGAVVYGYTF
j_gene: TRBJ2-5; v_gene: TRBV27; CDR3aa: CASSLLTSGYQETQYF
j_gene: TRBJ1-2; v_gene: TRBV20-1; CDR3aa: CSARTGGGYTF
j_gene: TRBJ2-5; v_gene: TRBV5-1; CDR3aa: CASTRSGGSETQYF
j_gene: TRBJ1-2; v_gene: TRBV10-3; CDR3aa: CAIRTEGRPYYGYTF
j_gene: TRBJ2-1; v_gene: TRBV28; CDR3aa: CASSADREYNEQFF
j_gene: TRBJ2-3; v_gene: TRBV7-9; CDR3aa: CASSLDILWGEDTQYF
j_gene: TRBJ2-3; v_gene: TRBV5-1; CDR3aa: CASSVIRQGKGPDTQYF
j_gene: TRBJ2-1; v_gene: TRBV14; CDR3aa: CASSLLAGAYNEQFF
j_gene: TRBJ2-7; v_gene: TRBV5-1; CDR3aa: CASSSTQGSSYEQYF
j_gene: TRBJ2-3; v_gene: TRBV4-1; CDR3aa: CASSHGTFTDTQYF
j_gene: TRBJ2-2; v_gene: TRBV7-2; CDR3aa: CASSLGQGAGTGELFF
j_gene: TRBJ1-4; v_gene: TRBV5-5; CDR3aa: CASSGTGVSREKLFF
j_gene: TRBJ2-5; v_gene: TRBV25-1; CDR3aa: CASSDPTGDQETQYF